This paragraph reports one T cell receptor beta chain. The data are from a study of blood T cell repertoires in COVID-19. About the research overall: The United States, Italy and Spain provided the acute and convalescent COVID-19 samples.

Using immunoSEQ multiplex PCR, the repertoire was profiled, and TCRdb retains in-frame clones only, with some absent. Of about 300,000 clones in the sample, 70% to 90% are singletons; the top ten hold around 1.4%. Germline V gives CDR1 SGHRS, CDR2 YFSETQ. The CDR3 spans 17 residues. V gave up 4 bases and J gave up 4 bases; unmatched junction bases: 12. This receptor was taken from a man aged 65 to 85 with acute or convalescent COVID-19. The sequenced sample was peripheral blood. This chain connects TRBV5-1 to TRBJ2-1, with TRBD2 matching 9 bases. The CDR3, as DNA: TGCGCCAGCAGCGGCTCCCTCCTAGCGGGGAGTTACAATGAGCAGTTCTTC. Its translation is CASSGSLLAGSYNEQFF.